This entry lists 2 T cell receptor beta chains sequenced from one sample in a study of blood T cell repertoires in COVID-19 (TCRdb year 2020). Libraries were constructed by the immunoSEQ multiplex PCR assay. The immuneACCESS repertoire file appears here via TCRdb, limited to in-frame rearrangements. These files lack a portion of the clones; in checked studies, under half of the deficit traces to unresolved V genes, and the cause of the others is not known. The sample data list 20,000 or so clones, and about nine tenths of these were observed just once. The ten largest clones add up to roughly 7.3% of the sample. The sequencing input was peripheral blood. Every receptor here comes from a man aged 65-85 years with active COVID-19.

The chain recombines TRBV10-3 with TRBJ2-1; TRBD2 agrees at 11 bases. V was pared by 6 bases and J by 7 bases, with 5 bases of the junction left unmatched. The CDR3 has 14 residues. CDR1 ENHRY and CDR2 SYGVKD come from the germline V gene. Here the CDR3 DNA reads TGTGCCATCAGGTTAGCGGGAGGGCCGAATGAGCAGTTCTTC. Amino acids: CAIRLAGGPNEQFF.

The J gene is TRBJ2-3, the V gene TRBV7-6, with D uncertain. Trimming shortened V by 5 bases and J by 0 bases, and 15 bases separated the two germline ends. Per the germline V gene, CDR1 is SGHVS and CDR2 is FNYEAQ. The CDR3 has 16 amino acids. The CDR3 DNA sequence: TGTGCCAGCAGCGCCGACTGGCCCTCGAGCACAGATACGCAGTATTTT. Its translation: CASSADWPSSTDTQYF.